This TCR beta chain came from a study of identical twins. Looked up from germline, CDR1 is SGHAT and CDR2 is FQNNGV. Trimming removed 2 bases from V and 10 bases from J, with 8 bases in between. The CDR3 is 11 residues long. TCRdb re-called the 5' RACE reads with MiXCR, one entry per CDR3 protein. The repertoire holds around 250,000 distinct CDR3 sequences, with under 8.5% as singletons. The same data also contributed to another study, on T cells expressing NK-cell markers.

The origin of this receptor is a woman aged 18-29 years in good health. The chain uses TRBV11-2 and TRBJ1-1; no definite D call. Sequences were obtained from CD8+ T cells sorted from blood. This CDR3 is CASSLSVGAFF. As DNA, the CDR3 is TGTGCCAGCAGCTTATCCGTAGGAGCTTTCTTT. Full variable domain (missing parts from reference TRBV11-2 and TRBJ1-1): EAGVAQSPRYKIIEKRQSVAFWCNPISGHATLYWYQQILGQGPKLLIQFQNNGVVDDSQLPKDRFSAERLKGVDSTLKIQPAKLEDSAVYLCASSLSVGAFFGQGTRLTVV.